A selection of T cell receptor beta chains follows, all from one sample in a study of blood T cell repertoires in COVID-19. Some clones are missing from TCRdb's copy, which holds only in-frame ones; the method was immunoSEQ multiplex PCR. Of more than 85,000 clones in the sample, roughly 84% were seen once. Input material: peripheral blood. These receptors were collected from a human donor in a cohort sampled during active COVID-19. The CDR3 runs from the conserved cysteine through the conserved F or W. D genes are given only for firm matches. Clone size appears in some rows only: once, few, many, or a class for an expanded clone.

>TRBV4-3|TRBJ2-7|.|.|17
TGCGCCAGCAGCCAACCCAGTGGCGGGACCAGCTCCTACGAGCAGTACTTC
CASSQPSGGTSSYEQYF
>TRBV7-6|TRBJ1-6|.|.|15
TGTGCCAGCAGCCTCCTACAGAGCCCCGATTCACCCCTCCACTTT
CASSLLQSPDSPLHF
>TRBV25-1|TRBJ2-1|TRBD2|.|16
TGTGCCAGCAGTCGACCGGGACTAGACTCCTACAATGAGCAGTTCTTC
CASSRPGLDSYNEQFF
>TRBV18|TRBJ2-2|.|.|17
TGTGCCAGCTCACCAACGATTGGAGGGCCCAACACCGGGGAGCTGTTTTTT
CASSPTIGGPNTGELFF
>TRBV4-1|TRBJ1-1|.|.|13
TGCGCCAGCAGCGATGACAGATACACTGAAGCTTTCTTT
CASSDDRYTEAFF
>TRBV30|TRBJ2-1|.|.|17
TGTGCCTGGAGCCGGGGGTCCGGAGGCCTCTCCTACAATGAGCAGTTCTTC
CAWSRGSGGLSYNEQFF
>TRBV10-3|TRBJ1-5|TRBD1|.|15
TGTGCCATCAGTGTGGGACAGAGGCTAGATCAGCCCCAGCATTTT
CAISVGQRLDQPQHF
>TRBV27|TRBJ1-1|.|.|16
TGTGCCAGCAGTATTCACTACAGGTTAATGAACACTGAAGCTTTCTTT
CASSIHYRLMNTEAFF
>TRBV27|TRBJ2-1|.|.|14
TGTGCCAGCAGTTTAAAGAGAGAGCCCAATGAGCAGTTCTTC
CASSLKREPNEQFF
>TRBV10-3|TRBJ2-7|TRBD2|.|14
TGTGCCATCAGTGGGGCGGGGGATCCCTACGAGCAGTACTTC
CAISGAGDPYEQYF
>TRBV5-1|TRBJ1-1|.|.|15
TGCGCCAGCAGCTTCAGGGCCATAGGGGACACTGAAGCTTTCTTT
CASSFRAIGDTEAFF
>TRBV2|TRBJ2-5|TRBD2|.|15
TGTGCCAGCAGCGCCTTTCCGGGGGGCCAAGAGACCCAGTACTTC
CASSAFPGGQETQYF
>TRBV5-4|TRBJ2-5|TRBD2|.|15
TGTGCCAGCAGCTCCGGACTAGCGGGAGCCGAGACCCAGTACTTC
CASSSGLAGAETQYF
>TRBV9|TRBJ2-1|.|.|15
TGTGCCAGCAGCGTAGCCGGGACAACCTACAATGAGCAGTTCTTC
CASSVAGTTYNEQFF
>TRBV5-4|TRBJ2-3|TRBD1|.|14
TGTGCCAGCAGTCAGGGACAGTCATCAGATACGCAGTATTTT
CASSQGQSSDTQYF
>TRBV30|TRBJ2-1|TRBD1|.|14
TGTGCCTGGACCCAGACAGGGGGCTTACGTGAGCAGTTCTTC
CAWTQTGGLREQFF
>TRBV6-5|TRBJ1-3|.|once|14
TGTGCCAGCAGTTCGGGACTATCTGGAAACACCATATATTTT
CASSSGLSGNTIYF
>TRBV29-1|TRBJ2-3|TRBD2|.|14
TGCAGCGTTCTTAAAGCGGGGGGTGGAGGTACGCAGTATTTT
CSVLKAGGGGTQYF
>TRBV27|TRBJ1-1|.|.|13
TGTGCCAGCGGAAGAGACAGTAGGACTGAAGCTTTCTTT
CASGRDSRTEAFF
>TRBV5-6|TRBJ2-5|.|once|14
TGTGCCAGCAGCTTCTCCGGGGGAGAAGAGACCCAGTACTTC
CASSFSGGEETQYF
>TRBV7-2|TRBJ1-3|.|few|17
TGTGCCAGCAGCTTAGTAGAGGGATCGTACGCTGGAAACACCATATATTTT
CASSLVEGSYAGNTIYF
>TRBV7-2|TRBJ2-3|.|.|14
TGTGCCAGCAGCCCGGGACAATGGGGAGATACGCAGTATTTT
CASSPGQWGDTQYF
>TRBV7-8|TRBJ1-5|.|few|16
TGTGCCAGCAGCTTAGGGGGAGACAAACGCTATCAGCCCCAGCATTTT
CASSLGGDKRYQPQHF